This T cell receptor (beta chain) comes out of a study of cytomegalovirus exposure and HLA in healthy donors. Points from the study as a whole: Near-uniform donor sequencing depth was presumed by presence/absence analyses. In a later analysis, a missense DCLRE1C variant was linked to TCR beta V- and J-gene trimming. A later analysis reported that several of the most significant clusters appeared to be linked to common viral pathogens, among them Epstein-Barr virus.

V was pared by 6 bases and J by 2 bases, with 7 bases of the junction left unmatched. Germline CDR1 reads MNHEY; CDR2 reads SMNVEV (reference sequence). The CDR3 consists of 14 residues. This PCR relied on a set of 60 Vbeta primers and 13 Jbeta primers. Assay used: immunoSEQ multiplex PCR; TCRdb lists only in-frame clones, some missing. The profile shows 150,000 to 180,000 clones, around 81% of them singletons. Worth noting for this clone: Its antigen is not identified.

This chain joins TRBV27 and TRBJ2-7; TRBD2 aligns across 7 bases. Input material: PBMCs. The clonotype was recovered from a woman in her thirties or forties in good health and CMV-seropositive. For the CDR3, the DNA is TGTGCCAGCAGGACGGGCACTAGCGCCTACGAGCAGTACTTC. It yields the protein CASRTGTSAYEQYF.